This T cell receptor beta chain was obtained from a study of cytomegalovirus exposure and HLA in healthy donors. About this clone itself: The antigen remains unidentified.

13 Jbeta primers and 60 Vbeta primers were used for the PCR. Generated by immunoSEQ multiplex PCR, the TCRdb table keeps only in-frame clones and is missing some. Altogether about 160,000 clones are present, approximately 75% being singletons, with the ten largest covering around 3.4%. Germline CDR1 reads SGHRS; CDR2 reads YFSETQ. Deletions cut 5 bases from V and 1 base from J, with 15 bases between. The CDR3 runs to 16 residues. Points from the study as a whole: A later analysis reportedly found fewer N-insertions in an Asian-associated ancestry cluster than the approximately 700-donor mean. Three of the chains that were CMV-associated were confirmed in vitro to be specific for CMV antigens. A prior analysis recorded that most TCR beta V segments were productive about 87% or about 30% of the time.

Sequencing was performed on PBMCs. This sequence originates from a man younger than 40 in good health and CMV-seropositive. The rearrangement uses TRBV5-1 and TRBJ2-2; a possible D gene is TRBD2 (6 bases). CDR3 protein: CASRTPSGENTGELFF. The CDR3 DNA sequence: TGCGCCAGCAGGACTCCTTCGGGGGAGAACACCGGGGAGCTGTTTTTT.